The source of this TCR beta chain is a study of T cell responses to AZD1222 COVID-19 vaccine. Study-level findings and limits: Seropositive status at baseline applied to only five to seven AZD1222 recipients.

Of note for this clone: Its antigen is not known.

V was cut by 5 bases and J by 0 bases, with 8 bases left in between. This CDR3 has 13 residues. Germline V gene data show CDR1 as SGHRS and CDR2 as YFSETQ. Repertoires were generated with immunoSEQ multiplex PCR, while TCRdb's copy carries only in-frame clones and drops some. This sample has over 150,000 clones, with approximately 90% found just once. The source material was peripheral blood, sampled 28 days after the second AZD1222 dose. The J gene is TRBJ1-1, the V gene TRBV5-1, with D unclear. The clonotype comes from an adult who received the AZD1222 COVID-19 vaccine. The CDR3 DNA reads as TGCGCCAGCAGAAAAGACCTGAACACTGAAGCTTTCTTT. Its protein product is CASRKDLNTEAFF.